This TCR beta chain was sequenced for a study of high-grade serous ovarian cancer treatment subgroups. Data came from immunoSEQ multiplex PCR; TCRdb stores just in-frame clones and leaves some out. The repertoire holds thousands of clones, with 55% to 85% as singletons. Study-wide results and caveats: Clonal relatedness tracked neoantigen level, and by trend copy number and mutation load. Spatial context was lost because tumors were sequenced in bulk.

The CDR3 covers 15 residues. Trimming left V 2 bases short and J 5 bases short, with 15 bases between. CDR1 MNHEY and CDR2 SMNVEV come from the germline V gene (reference sequence). Tumor samples were obtained before definitive surgery or chemotherapy. About this clone: Antigen unknown.

The V call is TRBV27, the J call TRBJ1-2; D unresolved. The material sequenced was tumor tissue. The receptor was derived from a human donor with high-grade serous ovarian cancer. CDR3 protein: CASSLIGWFPYGYTF. CDR3 DNA sequence: TGTGCCAGCAGTTTAATAGGGTGGTTCCCTTATGGCTACACCTTC.